The rows below give T cell receptor beta chains drawn from one sample of a study of follicular helper T cells after annual influenza vaccination. The data were produced by immunoSEQ multiplex PCR, yet TCRdb's version contains in-frame clones alone and is incomplete. This table has about 27,000 clones, 65% to 85% appearing once. The source was CXCR5+ CD38- circulating T follicular helper cells from blood, collected on the day of influenza vaccination. The origin of the receptors is an adult who received the influenza vaccine. Both conserved end residues are part of each CDR3. D genes are given only for firm matches. The size field is filled for only some rows; it gives once, few, many or a size class.

clone size	J gene	D gene	CDR3 length	V gene	CDR3 protein	CDR3 DNA
NA	TRBJ2-1	TRBD2	15	TRBV6-6	CASKGTSGRSDEQFF	TGTGCCAGCAAAGGGACTAGCGGGAGAAGTGATGAGCAGTTCTTC
NA	TRBJ2-7	NA	13	TRBV10-3	CAISPELGGEQYF	TGTGCCATCAGCCCGGAGCTGGGGGGAGAGCAGTACTTC
once	TRBJ2-2	TRBD2	16	TRBV9	CASSPRTSGGAGELFF	TGTGCCAGCAGCCCAAGGACTAGCGGGGGGGCCGGGGAGCTGTTTTTT
NA	TRBJ2-7	NA	14	TRBV29-1	CSVYNDLDGYEQYF	TGCAGCGTTTATAATGACCTAGATGGCTACGAGCAGTACTTC
NA	TRBJ2-1	TRBD2	14	TRBV27	CASSWGLADNEQFF	TGTGCCAGCAGTTGGGGACTAGCGGACAATGAGCAGTTCTTC
NA	TRBJ2-1	NA	12	TRBV30	CAWNRGRNEQFF	TGTGCCTGGAATCGGGGTAGGAATGAGCAGTTCTTC
NA	TRBJ2-5	TRBD1	16	TRBV5-1	CASSLGDRGPAETQYF	TGCGCCAGCAGCTTGGGGGACAGGGGGCCGGCAGAGACCCAGTACTTC
NA	TRBJ2-3	NA	15	TRBV7-3	CASSLDGRGTDTQYF	TGTGCCAGCAGCTTGGATGGTAGAGGTACAGATACGCAGTATTTT
NA	TRBJ1-1	TRBD1	13	TRBV2	CASSQDRRTEAFF	TGTGCCAGCAGTCAGGACAGGCGAACTGAAGCTTTCTTT
NA	TRBJ1-2	NA	15	TRBV6-1	CASSEATGPFYGYTF	TGTGCCAGCAGTGAAGCGACAGGTCCTTTCTATGGCTACACCTTC
NA	TRBJ1-1	NA	14	TRBV12-5	CASGLSIGATEAFF	TGTGCTAGTGGTTTGAGCATAGGGGCCACTGAAGCTTTCTTT
NA	TRBJ2-7	TRBD1	13	TRBV14	CASRGQGLYEQYF	TGTGCCAGCAGGGGACAGGGTCTTTACGAGCAGTACTTC
NA	TRBJ1-4	NA	16	TRBV18	CASSPDLGGHGGKLFF	TGTGCCAGCTCACCGGACCTCGGGGGGCACGGGGGAAAACTGTTTTTT
NA	TRBJ1-1	NA	16	TRBV5-1	CASSLQTAGVNTEAFF	TGCGCCAGCAGCTTACAAACGGCGGGGGTGAACACTGAAGCTTTCTTT
NA	TRBJ1-5	NA	16	TRBV2	CASRDKTGTRNQPQHF	TGTGCCAGCAGGGATAAAACCGGGACAAGAAATCAGCCCCAGCATTTT
NA	TRBJ2-3	TRBD1	15	TRBV11-1	CASSSQTGGPDTQYF	TGTGCCAGCAGCTCACAGACAGGGGGCCCAGATACGCAGTATTTT
NA	TRBJ1-2	TRBD1	15	TRBV9	CASSVRDRGGYGYTF	TGTGCCAGCAGCGTCCGGGACAGGGGCGGATATGGCTACACCTTC
NA	TRBJ1-2	TRBD1	13	TRBV2	CASSKQGMAGYTF	TGTGCCAGCAGTAAACAGGGGATGGCTGGCTACACCTTC
few	TRBJ2-7	NA	12	TRBV27	CASSETRGEQYF	TGTGCCAGCAGTGAGACGAGAGGGGAGCAGTACTTC
NA	TRBJ1-2	TRBD1	15	TRBV18	CASSRRDRDGYGYTF	TGTGCCAGCTCACGTAGGGACAGGGACGGCTATGGCTACACCTTC
NA	TRBJ1-6	NA	13	TRBV6-1	CASSGLRDSPLHF	TGTGCCAGCAGTGGTCTGCGGGATTCACCCCTCCACTTT
NA	TRBJ1-4	NA	16	TRBV7-9	CASSLAVAGGREKLFF	TGTGCCAGCAGCTTAGCCGTCGCAGGCGGGCGGGAAAAACTGTTTTTT
NA	TRBJ2-6	NA	14	TRBV5-1	CASSEGSGANVLTF	TGCGCCAGCAGCGAGGGCTCTGGGGCCAACGTCCTGACTTTC
NA	TRBJ2-3	NA	15	TRBV9	CASSGGRGVTDTQYF	TGTGCCAGCAGCGGGGGCAGGGGGGTGACAGATACGCAGTATTTT
NA	TRBJ1-2	TRBD1	14	TRBV5-1	CASSLAWTGNGYTF	TGCGCCAGCAGCCTAGCTTGGACAGGGAATGGCTACACCTTC
NA	TRBJ2-5	NA	15	TRBV5-1	CASSLGRAGQETQYF	TGCGCCAGCAGCTTGGGTCGGGCAGGGCAAGAGACCCAGTACTTC
NA	TRBJ1-3	TRBD1	15	TRBV18	CASSPVQGERNTIYF	TGTGCCAGCTCACCGGTACAGGGGGAAAGAAACACCATATATTTT
NA	TRBJ1-5	TRBD1	13	TRBV5-1	CASSLQGAEPQHF	TGCGCCAGCAGCTTACAGGGGGCAGAGCCCCAGCATTTT
NA	TRBJ1-1	TRBD1	13	TRBV30	CASYRGPNTEAFF	TGTGCCAGCTACAGGGGACCGAACACTGAAGCTTTCTTT
NA	TRBJ2-7	TRBD1	13	TRBV11-2	CASSWTGSYEQYF	TGTGCCAGCAGCTGGACAGGATCCTACGAGCAGTACTTC
once	TRBJ2-7	TRBD2	15	TRBV9	CASSGLAGGPEEQYF	TGTGCCAGCAGCGGACTAGCGGGAGGGCCGGAAGAGCAGTACTTC
NA	TRBJ2-3	TRBD2	16	TRBV11-3	CASSPGLAGFTDTQYF	TGTGCCAGCAGCCCAGGACTAGCGGGGTTCACAGATACGCAGTATTTT
NA	TRBJ1-4	TRBD1	15	TRBV6-5	CASSPGTGRREKLFF	TGTGCCAGCAGTCCAGGGACAGGGAGGCGAGAAAAACTGTTTTTT
once	TRBJ2-3	NA	13	TRBV6-5	CASRGGGTDTQYF	TGTGCCAGCAGGGGAGGGGGGACAGATACGCAGTATTTT
few	TRBJ2-2	NA	12	TRBV11-2	CASSSYTGELFF	TGTGCCAGCAGCTCGTACACCGGGGAGCTGTTTTTT
NA	TRBJ2-5	TRBD2	15	TRBV6-5	CASSGWGLAEETQYF	TGTGCCAGCAGTGGGTGGGGACTAGCGGAAGAGACCCAGTACTTC
NA	TRBJ2-5	NA	16	TRBV4-1	CASSQARSGGSETQYF	TGCGCCAGCAGCCAAGCGCGTAGTGGGGGGTCTGAGACCCAGTACTTC
NA	TRBJ2-7	NA	14	TRBV2	CASSPGLLSYEQYF	TGTGCCAGTTCCCCGGGACTGCTCTCCTACGAGCAGTACTTC
NA	TRBJ2-1	TRBD2	16	TRBV14	CASSQVGGLARFGQFF	TGTGCCAGCAGCCAAGTAGGGGGACTAGCCAGGTTCGGGCAGTTCTTC
NA	TRBJ2-7	TRBD1	12	TRBV6-1	CASLWTGYEQYF	TGTGCCAGCCTTTGGACAGGCTACGAGCAGTACTTC